This entry features one T cell receptor beta chain sequence. The sample originates from a study of blood T cell repertoires in COVID-19. Study in general: Whether acute or convalescent, the COVID-19 samples came from the United States, Italy and Spain. From T cells, B-cell-depleted T cells, or PBMCs came the material, which was cDNA or gDNA.

Germline loops: CDR1 MNHEY, CDR2 SMNVEV (reference sequence). Trimming removed 2 bases from V and 7 bases from J; junction bases left unmatched: 7. The CDR3 sequence is 15 residues long. The authors' processing: Amplification of reference gene primers provided the estimated nucleated cell counts. TCRdb's copy holds only in-frame clones and misses some; the assay was immunoSEQ multiplex PCR. The DNA was the basis for D and trimming; V, J and clone size are from that table. The repertoire includes some 180,000 clones, around 80% of them detected once, and roughly 7% sits in the top ten. The TCR sequence derives from a human donor in a cohort sampled during active COVID-19. The sequencing sample was made of peripheral blood. The chain is built from TRBV27 and TRBJ2-1; 8 bases fit TRBD1. The CDR3 protein is CASSLGYRGLNEQFF. The DNA for the CDR3 is TGTGCCAGCAGTTTAGGCTACAGGGGGTTGAATGAGCAGTTCTTC.